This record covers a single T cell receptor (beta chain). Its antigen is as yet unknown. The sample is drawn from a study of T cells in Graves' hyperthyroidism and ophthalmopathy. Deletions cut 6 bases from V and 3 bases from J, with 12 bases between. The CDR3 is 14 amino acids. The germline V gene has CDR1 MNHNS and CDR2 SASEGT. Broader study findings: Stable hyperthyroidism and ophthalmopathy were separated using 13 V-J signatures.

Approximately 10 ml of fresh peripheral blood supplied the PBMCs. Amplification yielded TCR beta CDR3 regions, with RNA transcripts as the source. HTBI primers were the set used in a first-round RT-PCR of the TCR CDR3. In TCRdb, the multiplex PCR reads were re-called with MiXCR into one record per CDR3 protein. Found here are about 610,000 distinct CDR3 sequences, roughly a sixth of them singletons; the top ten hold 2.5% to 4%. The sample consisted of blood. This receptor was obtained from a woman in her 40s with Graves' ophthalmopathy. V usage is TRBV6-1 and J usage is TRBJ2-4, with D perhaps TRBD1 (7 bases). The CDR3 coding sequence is TGTGCCAGCAGATCAGGGGGGAGCAAAAACATTCAGTACTTC. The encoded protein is CASRSGGSKNIQYF.